This T cell receptor beta chain was sequenced during a study of blood T cell repertoires in COVID-19. This CDR3 contains 13 residues. The V end was cut by 11 bases, the J end by 0 bases, with 11 bases between. Germline V CDR1 and CDR2: MNHNY, SVGAGI (reference sequence). Under the authors' procedure: Amplification from reference gene primers served as the basis for estimated nucleated cell counts. The assay was immunoSEQ multiplex PCR, and TCRdb's table has in-frame clones only and misses some. V, J and clone size are taken as reported in that table, and D and trimming were inferred from the DNA itself. The sample holds 250,000 to 350,000 clones, 80% to 95% seen once.

The sequencing input was peripheral blood. The sequence came from a woman in her twenties or thirties with COVID-19, enrolled during active disease. The V and J genes are TRBV6-6 and TRBJ2-1; TRBD2 is a possible D gene (5 bases). The CDR3 is CASQRDSYNEQFF. The DNA for the CDR3 is TGTGCCTCCCAACGGGACTCCTACAATGAGCAGTTCTTC.